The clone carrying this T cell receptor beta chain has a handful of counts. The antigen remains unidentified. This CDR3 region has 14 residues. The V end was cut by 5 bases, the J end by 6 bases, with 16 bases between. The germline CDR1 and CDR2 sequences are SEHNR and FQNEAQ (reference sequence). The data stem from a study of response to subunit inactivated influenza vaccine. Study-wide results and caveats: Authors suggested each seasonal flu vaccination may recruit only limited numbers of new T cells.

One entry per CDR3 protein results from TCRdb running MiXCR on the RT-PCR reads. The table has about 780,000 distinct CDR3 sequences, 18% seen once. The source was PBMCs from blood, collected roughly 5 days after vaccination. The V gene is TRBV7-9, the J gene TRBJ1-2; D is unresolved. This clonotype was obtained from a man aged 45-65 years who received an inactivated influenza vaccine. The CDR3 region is CASSPRQWEDGYTF. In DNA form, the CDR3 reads TGTGCCAGCAGCCCTAGGCAGTGGGAAGATGGCTACACCTTC. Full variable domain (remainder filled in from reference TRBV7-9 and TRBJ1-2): DTGVSQNPRHKITKRGQNVTFRCDPISEHNRLYWYRQTLGQGPEFLTYFQNEAQLEKSRLLSDRFSAERPKGSFSTLEIQRTEQGDSAMYLCASSPRQWEDGYTFGSGTRLTVV.